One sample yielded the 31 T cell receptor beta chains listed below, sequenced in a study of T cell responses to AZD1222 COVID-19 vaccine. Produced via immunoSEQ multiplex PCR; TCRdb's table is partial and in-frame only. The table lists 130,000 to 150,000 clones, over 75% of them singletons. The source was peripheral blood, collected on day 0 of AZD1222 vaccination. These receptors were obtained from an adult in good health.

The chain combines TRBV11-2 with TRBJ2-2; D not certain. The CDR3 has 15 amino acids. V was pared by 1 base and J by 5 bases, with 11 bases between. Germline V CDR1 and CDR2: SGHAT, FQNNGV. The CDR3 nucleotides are TGTGCCAGCAGCTTAGCGCCTCCACGAACCGGGGAGCTGTTTTTT. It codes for CASSLAPPRTGELFF.

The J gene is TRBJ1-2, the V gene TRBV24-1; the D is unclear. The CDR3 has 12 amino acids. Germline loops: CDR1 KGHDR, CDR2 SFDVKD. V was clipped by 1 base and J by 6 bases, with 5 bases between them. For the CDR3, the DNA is TGTGCCACCAGTGATTTACGGCATGGCTACACCTTC. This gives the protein CATSDLRHGYTF.

This CDR3 reads CASSQEGVEAGVYGYTF. The CDR3 DNA sequence: TGCGCCAGCAGCCAAGAGGGGGTCGAAGCAGGGGTCTATGGCTACACCTTC. The chain joins TRBV4-1 to TRBJ1-2; a possible D gene is TRBD1 (6 bases). V was pared by 0 bases and J by 4 bases, with 18 bases between. The CDR3 covers 17 residues. CDR1 and CDR2 from the germline V gene are MGHRA and YSYEKL.

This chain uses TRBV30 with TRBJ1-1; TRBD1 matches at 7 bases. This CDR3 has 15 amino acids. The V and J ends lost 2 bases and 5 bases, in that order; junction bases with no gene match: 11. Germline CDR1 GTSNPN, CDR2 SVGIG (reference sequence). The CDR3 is CAWSTRQGLVTEAFF. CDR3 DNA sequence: TGTGCCTGGAGTACTCGACAGGGTCTGGTTACTGAAGCTTTCTTT.

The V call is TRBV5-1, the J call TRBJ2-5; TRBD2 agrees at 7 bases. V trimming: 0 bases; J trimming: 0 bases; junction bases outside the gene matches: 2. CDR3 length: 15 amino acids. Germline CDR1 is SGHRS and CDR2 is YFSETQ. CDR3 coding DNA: TGCGCCAGCAGCTTGGGGACTAGGTACCAAGAGACCCAGTACTTC. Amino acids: CASSLGTRYQETQYF.

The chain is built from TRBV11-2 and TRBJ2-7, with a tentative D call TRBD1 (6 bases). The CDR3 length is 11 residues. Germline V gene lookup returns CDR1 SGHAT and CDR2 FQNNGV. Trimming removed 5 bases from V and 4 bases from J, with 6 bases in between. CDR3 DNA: TGTGCCAGCAGCACAGGGTACGAGCAGTACTTC. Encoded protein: CASSTGYEQYF.

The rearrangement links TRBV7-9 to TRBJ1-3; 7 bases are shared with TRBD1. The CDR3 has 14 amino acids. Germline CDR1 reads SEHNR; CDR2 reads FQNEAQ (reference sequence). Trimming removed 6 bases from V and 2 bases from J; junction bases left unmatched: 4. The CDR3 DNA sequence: TGTGCCAGCAGACCCGGGACAGCTGGAAACACCATATATTTT. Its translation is CASRPGTAGNTIYF. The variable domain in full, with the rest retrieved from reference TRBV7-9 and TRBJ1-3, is DTGVSQNPRHKITKRGQNVTFRCDPISEHNRLYWYRQTLGQGPEFLTYFQNEAQLEKSRLLSDRFSAERPKGSFSTLEIQRTEQGDSAMYLCASRPGTAGNTIYFGEGSWLTVV.

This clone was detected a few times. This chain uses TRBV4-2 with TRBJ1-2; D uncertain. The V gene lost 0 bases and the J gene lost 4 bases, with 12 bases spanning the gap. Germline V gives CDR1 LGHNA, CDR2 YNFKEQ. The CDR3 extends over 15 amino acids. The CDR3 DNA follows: TGTGCCAGCAGCCAAGATAGTTTACAGATCTATGGCTACACCTTC. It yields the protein CASSQDSLQIYGYTF.

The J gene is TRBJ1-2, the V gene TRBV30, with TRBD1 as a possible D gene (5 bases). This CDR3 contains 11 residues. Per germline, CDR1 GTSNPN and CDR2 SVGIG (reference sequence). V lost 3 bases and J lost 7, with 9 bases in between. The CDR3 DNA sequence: TGTGCCTGGAGGGGGGTGGTTGGCTACACCTTC. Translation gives CAWRGVVGYTF.

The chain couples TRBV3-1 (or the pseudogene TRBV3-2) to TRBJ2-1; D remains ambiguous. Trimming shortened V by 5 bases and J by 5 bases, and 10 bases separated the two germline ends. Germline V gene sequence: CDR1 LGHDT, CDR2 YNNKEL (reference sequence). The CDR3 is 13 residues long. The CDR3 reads CASSYWTHNEQFF. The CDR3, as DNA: TGTGCCAGCAGCTACTGGACCCACAATGAGCAGTTCTTC.

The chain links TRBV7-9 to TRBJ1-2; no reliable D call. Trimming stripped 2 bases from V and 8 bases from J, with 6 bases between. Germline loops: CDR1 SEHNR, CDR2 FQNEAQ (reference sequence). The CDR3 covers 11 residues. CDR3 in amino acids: CASSLSRGYTF. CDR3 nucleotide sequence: TGTGCCAGCAGCTTAAGCAGGGGCTACACCTTC.

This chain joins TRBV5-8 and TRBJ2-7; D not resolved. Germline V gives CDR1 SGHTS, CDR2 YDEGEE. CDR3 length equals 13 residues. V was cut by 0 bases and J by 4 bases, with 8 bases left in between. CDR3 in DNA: TGTGCCAGCAGCTTGGTTGGGTTGTACGAGCAGTACTTC. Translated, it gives CASSLVGLYEQYF.

The CDR3 coding sequence is TGTGCCAGCAGCTTAGAACTAGCGGGAGGCAATGAGCAGTTCTTC. This codes for CASSLELAGGNEQFF. The chain has TRBV7-2 and TRBJ2-1, with 12 bases fitting TRBD2. CDR1 is SGHTA, CDR2 FQGNSA, per germline. The CDR3 sequence is 15 residues long. After removal of 1 base from V and 6 bases from J, the junction contained 1 base not matched to a gene.

The CDR3 DNA reads as TGTGCCAGCAGTTGGCGGGCGGGGACCGGGGAGCTGTTTTTT. Its translation is CASSWRAGTGELFF. The chain uses TRBV27 and TRBJ2-2; tentatively, D is TRBD2 (6 bases). V shed 4 bases and J shed 5 bases, with 11 bases lying between them. CDR1 and CDR2 from the germline V gene are MNHEY and SMNVEV (reference sequence). The CDR3 totals 14 residues.

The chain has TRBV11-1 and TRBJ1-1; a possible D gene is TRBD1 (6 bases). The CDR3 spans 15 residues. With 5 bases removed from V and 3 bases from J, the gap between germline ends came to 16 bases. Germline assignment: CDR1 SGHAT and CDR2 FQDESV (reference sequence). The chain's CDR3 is CASSPLDSDDTEAFF. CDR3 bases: TGTGCCAGCAGCCCGCTGGACAGCGACGACACTGAAGCTTTCTTT.

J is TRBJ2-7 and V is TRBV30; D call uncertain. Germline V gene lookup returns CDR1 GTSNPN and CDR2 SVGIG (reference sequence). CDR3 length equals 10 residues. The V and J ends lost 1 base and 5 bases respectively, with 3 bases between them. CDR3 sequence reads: CAWSANEQYF. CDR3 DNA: TGTGCCTGGAGTGCAAACGAGCAGTACTTC. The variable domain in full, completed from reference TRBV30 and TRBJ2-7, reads SQTIHQWPATLVQPVGSPLSLECTVEGTSNPNLYWYRQAAGRGLQLLFYSVGIGQISSEVPQNLSASRPQDRQFILSSKKLLLSDSGFYLCAWSANEQYFGPGTRLTVT.

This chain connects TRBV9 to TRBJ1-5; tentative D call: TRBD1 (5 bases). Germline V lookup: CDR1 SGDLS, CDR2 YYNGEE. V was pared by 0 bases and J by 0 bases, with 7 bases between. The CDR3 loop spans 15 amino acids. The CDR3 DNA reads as TGTGCCAGCAGCGTAGGTGGGACTAGCAATCAGCCCCAGCATTTT. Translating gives CASSVGGTSNQPQHF.

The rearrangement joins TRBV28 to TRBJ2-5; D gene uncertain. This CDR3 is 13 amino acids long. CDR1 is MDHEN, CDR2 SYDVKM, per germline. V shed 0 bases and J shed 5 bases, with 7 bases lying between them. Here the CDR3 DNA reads TGTGCCAGCAGTTTATGGGACCGGGAGACCCAGTACTTC. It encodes CASSLWDRETQYF.

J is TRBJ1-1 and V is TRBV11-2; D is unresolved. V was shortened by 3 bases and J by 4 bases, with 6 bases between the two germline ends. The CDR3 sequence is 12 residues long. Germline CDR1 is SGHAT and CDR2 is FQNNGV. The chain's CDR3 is CASSFPGTEAFF. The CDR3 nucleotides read TGTGCCAGCAGCTTCCCGGGCACTGAAGCTTTCTTT.

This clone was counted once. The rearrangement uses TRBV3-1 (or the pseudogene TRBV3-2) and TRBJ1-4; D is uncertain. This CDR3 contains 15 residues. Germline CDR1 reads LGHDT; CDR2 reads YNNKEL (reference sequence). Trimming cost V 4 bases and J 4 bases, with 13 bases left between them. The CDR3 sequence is CASSPPASVNEKLFF. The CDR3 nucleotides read TGTGCCAGCAGCCCCCCGGCGTCCGTTAATGAAAAACTGTTTTTT.

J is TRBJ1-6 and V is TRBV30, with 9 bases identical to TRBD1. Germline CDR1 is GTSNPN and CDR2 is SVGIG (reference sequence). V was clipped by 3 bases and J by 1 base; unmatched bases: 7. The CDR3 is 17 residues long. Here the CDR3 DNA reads TGTGCCTGGAGAACAGGGGGCGCGAGGTCCTATAATTCACCCCTCCACTTT. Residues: CAWRTGGARSYNSPLHF.

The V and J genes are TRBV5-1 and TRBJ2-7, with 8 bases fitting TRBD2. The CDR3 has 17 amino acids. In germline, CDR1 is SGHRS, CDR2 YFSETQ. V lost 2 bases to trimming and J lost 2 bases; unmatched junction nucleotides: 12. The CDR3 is CASSLLQAGAIAYEQYF. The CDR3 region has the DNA TGCGCCAGCAGCTTACTCCAAGCGGGAGCGATAGCCTACGAGCAGTACTTC.

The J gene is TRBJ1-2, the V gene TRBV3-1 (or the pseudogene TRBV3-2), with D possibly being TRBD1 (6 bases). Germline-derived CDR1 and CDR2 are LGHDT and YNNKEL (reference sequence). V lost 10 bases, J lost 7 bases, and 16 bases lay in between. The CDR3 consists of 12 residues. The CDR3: CATKGGLGGYTF. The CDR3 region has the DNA TGTGCCACCAAGGGGGGACTGGGTGGCTACACCTTC.

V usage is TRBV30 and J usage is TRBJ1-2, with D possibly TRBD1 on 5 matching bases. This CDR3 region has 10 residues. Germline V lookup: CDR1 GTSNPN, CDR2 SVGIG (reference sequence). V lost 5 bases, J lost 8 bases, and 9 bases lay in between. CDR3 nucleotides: TGTGCCTGGCGCAGGGTGGGCTACACCTTC. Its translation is CAWRRVGYTF.

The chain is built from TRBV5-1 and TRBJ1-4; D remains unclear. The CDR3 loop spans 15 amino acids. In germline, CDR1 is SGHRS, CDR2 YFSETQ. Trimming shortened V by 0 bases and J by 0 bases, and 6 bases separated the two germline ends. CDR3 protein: CASSLAYTTNEKLFF. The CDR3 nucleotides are TGCGCCAGCAGCTTGGCCTATACAACTAATGAAAAACTGTTTTTT.

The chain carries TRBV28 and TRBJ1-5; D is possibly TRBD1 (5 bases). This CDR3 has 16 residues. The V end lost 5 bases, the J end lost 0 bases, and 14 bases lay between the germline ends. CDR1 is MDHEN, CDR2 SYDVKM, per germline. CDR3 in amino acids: CASSLLTAYSNQPQHF. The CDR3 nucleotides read TGTGCCAGCAGTCTCCTGACAGCGTATAGCAATCAGCCCCAGCATTTT.

Written as DNA, the CDR3 is TGTGCCAGCAGCTTGTTAACTAGCGGATACAATGAGCAGTTCTTC. Residues: CASSLLTSGYNEQFF. The V gene is TRBV5-5, the J gene TRBJ2-1; 8 nucleotides align to TRBD2. Germline V gene data show CDR1 as SGHKS and CDR2 as YYEKEE (reference sequence). The CDR3 sequence is 15 residues long. V lost 1 base to trimming and J lost 4 bases; unmatched junction nucleotides: 4.

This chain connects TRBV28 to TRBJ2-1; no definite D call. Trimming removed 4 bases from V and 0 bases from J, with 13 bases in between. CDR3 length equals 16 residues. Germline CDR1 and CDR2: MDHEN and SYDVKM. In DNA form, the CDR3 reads TGTGCCAGCAGTTCGGCCGGGTCAATCTCCTACAATGAGCAGTTCTTC. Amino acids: CASSSAGSISYNEQFF.

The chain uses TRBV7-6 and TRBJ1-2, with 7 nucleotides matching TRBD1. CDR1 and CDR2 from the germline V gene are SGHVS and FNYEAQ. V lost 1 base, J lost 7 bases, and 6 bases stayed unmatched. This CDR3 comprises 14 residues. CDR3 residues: CASSLGRQGGGYTF. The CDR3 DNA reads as TGTGCCAGCAGCTTAGGGAGACAGGGCGGTGGCTACACCTTC. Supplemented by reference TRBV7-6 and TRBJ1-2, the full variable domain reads GAGVSQSPRYKVTKRGQDVALRCDPISGHVSLYWYRQALGQGPEFLTYFNYEAQQDKSGLPNDRFSAERPEGSISTLTIQRTEQRDSAMYRCASSLGRQGGGYTFGSGTRLTVV.

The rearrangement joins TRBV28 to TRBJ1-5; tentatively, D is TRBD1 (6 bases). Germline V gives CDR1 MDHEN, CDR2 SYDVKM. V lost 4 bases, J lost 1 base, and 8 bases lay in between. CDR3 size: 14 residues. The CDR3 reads CASSWGRSNQPQHF. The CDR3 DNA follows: TGTGCCAGCAGTTGGGGGCGGAGCAATCAGCCCCAGCATTTT.

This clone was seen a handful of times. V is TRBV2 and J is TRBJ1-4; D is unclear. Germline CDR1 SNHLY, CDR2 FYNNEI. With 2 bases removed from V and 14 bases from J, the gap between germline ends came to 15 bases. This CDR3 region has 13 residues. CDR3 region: CASSEKRERRLFF. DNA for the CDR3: TGTGCCAGCAGTGAAAAAAGGGAGAGACGGCTGTTTTTT.